This T cell receptor (beta chain) came from a study of PD-L1 blockade in urothelial cancer. Profiling relied on immunoSEQ multiplex PCR, and the TCRdb table lists in-frame clones only, not all of them. The top ten clones hold 1.5% to 2% of a sample with tens of thousands of clones, around 91% of them seen once. Time point noted: pretreatment peripheral blood. The germline V gene has CDR1 SGHVS and CDR2 FQNEAQ. J lost 5 bases, V lost 2 bases, and 8 bases had no gene match. The length of the CDR3 is 16 residues. The chain links TRBV7-8 to TRBJ2-5; 10 bases fit TRBD1. The sequencing here drew on PBMCs, taken around atezolizumab (anti-PD-L1) treatment. This TCR was recovered from a man between 60 and 75 years old with urothelial cancer. DNA of the CDR3: TGTGCCAGCAGCTTACCCTCGACAGGGGGCGTTGAGACCCAGTACTTC. Translation: CASSLPSTGGVETQYF.